The 7 T cell receptor beta chains listed next were all sequenced from one sample in a study of identical twins. TCRdb called the 5' RACE reads again in MiXCR, with one record for every CDR3 protein. The sample gives fewer than 900,000 distinct CDR3 sequences, around 20% of which show up once; about 4.5% is in the top ten. This sample also belongs to another study, concerning T cells expressing NK-cell markers.

Sequenced material: PBMCs. These receptors were collected from a woman between 18 and 29 years old in good health.

V is TRBV20-1 and J is TRBJ2-3, with 14 bases lining up with TRBD2. The CDR3 runs to 16 residues. V shed 3 bases and J 4 bases; nucleotides not matched to a gene: 6. From germline, CDR1 is DFQATT and CDR2 SNEGSKA (reference sequence). The CDR3 spells CSASHRLAGGSDTQYF. The CDR3 DNA follows: TGCAGTGCTAGTCACCGACTAGCGGGGGGGTCAGATACGCAGTATTTT.

This clonotype was detected only a few times. CDR3 nucleotides: TGTGCCAGCAGTTCCTGGGGGGAGGCAGACTATGGCTACACCTTC. Translating gives CASSSWGEADYGYTF. The chain uses TRBV12-3 or TRBV12-4 and TRBJ1-2, with D possibly being TRBD1 (5 bases). This CDR3 has 15 amino acids. V was pared by 4 bases and J by 3 bases, with 15 bases between.

J is TRBJ2-1 and V is TRBV5-1; D may be TRBD2 (5 bases). With 1 base removed from V and 8 bases from J, the gap between germline ends came to 13 bases. The CDR3 spans 14 residues. Germline CDR1 reads SGHRS; CDR2 reads YFSETQ. CDR3 coding DNA: TGCGCCAGCAGCTTGTTTGGTATGGAGGATGAGCAGTTCTTC. It translates to CASSLFGMEDEQFF.

The CDR3 region has the DNA TGCAGTGCTAGACGGAGTATTCAAGAGACCCAGTACTTC. Translating it yields CSARRSIQETQYF. V gene TRBV20-1 combines with J gene TRBJ2-5; D unresolved. CDR1 and CDR2 from the germline V gene are DFQATT and SNEGSKA (reference sequence). Trimming pared 2 bases from V and 2 bases from J, leaving 9 bases between. CDR3 length equals 13 residues.

V and J are TRBV20-1 and TRBJ2-7; D not certain. The CDR3 has 11 residues. The germline V and J ends were trimmed by 3 bases and 6 bases, with 9 bases remaining between them. Per germline, CDR1 DFQATT and CDR2 SNEGSKA (reference sequence). CDR3 amino acids: CSASRSSEQYF. CDR3 in DNA: TGCAGTGCTAGTAGAAGCTCCGAGCAGTACTTC.

The genes are TRBV20-1 and TRBJ1-1; D unclear. Trimming took 0 bases from V and 6 from J, leaving 11 bases between them. The CDR3 runs to 13 residues. Germline V gene data show CDR1 as DFQATT and CDR2 as SNEGSKA (reference sequence). The CDR3 sequence is CSAREHGLAEAFF. CDR3 bases: TGCAGTGCTAGAGAGCACGGCTTAGCTGAAGCTTTCTTT.

Only a few counts were recorded for this clonotype. The chain employs TRBV25-1 and TRBJ2-7; either TRBD1 or TRBD2 may fit D (5 bases each). The V and J ends lost 4 bases and 6 bases respectively, with 10 bases between them. The CDR3 totals 12 residues. Germline loops: CDR1 MGHDK, CDR2 SYGVNS. The CDR3 here is CASSGGSREQYF. The CDR3 nucleotides read TGTGCCAGCAGTGGGGGGTCCCGCGAGCAGTACTTC.